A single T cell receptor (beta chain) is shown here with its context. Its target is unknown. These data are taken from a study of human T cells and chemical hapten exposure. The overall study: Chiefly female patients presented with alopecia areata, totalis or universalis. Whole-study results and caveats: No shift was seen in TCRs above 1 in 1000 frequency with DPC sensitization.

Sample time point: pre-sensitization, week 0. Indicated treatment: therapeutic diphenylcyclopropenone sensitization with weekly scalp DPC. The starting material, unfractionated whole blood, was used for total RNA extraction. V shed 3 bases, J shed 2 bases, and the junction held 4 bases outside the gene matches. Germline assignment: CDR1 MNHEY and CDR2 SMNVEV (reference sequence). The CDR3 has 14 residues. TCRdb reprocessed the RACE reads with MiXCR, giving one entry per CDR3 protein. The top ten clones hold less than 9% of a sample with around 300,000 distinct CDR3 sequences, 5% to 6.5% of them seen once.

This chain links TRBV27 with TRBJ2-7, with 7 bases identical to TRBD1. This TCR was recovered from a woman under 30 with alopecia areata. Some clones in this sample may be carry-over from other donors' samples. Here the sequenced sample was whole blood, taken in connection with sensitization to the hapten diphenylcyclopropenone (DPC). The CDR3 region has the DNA TGTGCCAGCAGTTTGACGCAGGGGGCCTACGAGCAGTACTTC. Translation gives CASSLTQGAYEQYF.